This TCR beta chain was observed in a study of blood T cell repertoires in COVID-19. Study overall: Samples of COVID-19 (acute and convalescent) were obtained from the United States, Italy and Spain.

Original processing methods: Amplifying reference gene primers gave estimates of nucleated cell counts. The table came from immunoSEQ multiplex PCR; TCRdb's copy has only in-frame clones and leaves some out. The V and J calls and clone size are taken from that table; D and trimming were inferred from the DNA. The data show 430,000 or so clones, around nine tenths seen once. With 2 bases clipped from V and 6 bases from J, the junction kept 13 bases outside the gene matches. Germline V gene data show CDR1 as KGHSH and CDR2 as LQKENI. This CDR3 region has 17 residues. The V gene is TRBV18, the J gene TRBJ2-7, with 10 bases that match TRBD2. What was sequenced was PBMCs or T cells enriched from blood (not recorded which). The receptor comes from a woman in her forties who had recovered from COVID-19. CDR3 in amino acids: CASSPIAGGALGAEQYF. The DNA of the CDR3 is TGTGCCAGCTCACCAATAGCGGGAGGCGCCCTCGGGGCCGAGCAGTACTTC.